What follows are 18 T cell receptor beta chains derived from one specimen sequenced in a study of shared T cell receptors in the human thymus. The repertoire was sequenced with immunoSEQ multiplex PCR; TCRdb's copy has only in-frame clones and lacks some. The sample has more than 550,000 clones, 80% to 90% seen once; the top ten hold roughly 0.01%. This same sample was also taken into another study, of human thymus T cells.

Material for sequencing was thymocytes. These receptor sequences come from a girl under three years old with a congenital heart defect.

The chain carries TRBV6-6 and TRBJ2-5, with 9 bases lining up with TRBD1. The J call may be wrong; the DNA end is better matched by TRBJ2-7. Germline V CDR1 and CDR2: MNHNY, SVGAGI (reference sequence). The CDR3 has 13 residues. The chain's CDR3 is CASKRDRVHEQYF. CDR3 in DNA: TGTGCCAGCAAGCGGGACAGGGTCCACGAGCAGTACTTC.

The chain carries TRBV5-8 and TRBJ1-5, with D possibly TRBD1 on 6 matching bases. The CDR3 runs 17 residues. The V gene lost 7 bases and the J gene lost 3 bases, with 23 bases spanning the gap. In germline, CDR1 is SGHTS, CDR2 YDEGEE. The CDR3 loop reads CASRPARGWGHNQPQHF. As DNA, the CDR3 is TGTGCCAGCCGCCCGGCCCGGGGTTGGGGGCACAATCAGCCCCAGCATTTT.

V is TRBV7-9 and J is TRBJ1-1; possible D gene TRBD1, 6 bases. CDR1 SEHNR and CDR2 FQNEAQ come from the germline V gene (reference sequence). With 4 bases removed from V and 11 bases from J, the gap between germline ends came to 14 bases. CDR3 length equals 12 residues. Written as DNA, the CDR3 is TGTGCCAGCAGCTCCTTACAGGGTTTCGCTTTCTTT. This encodes CASSSLQGFAFF.

The chain joins TRBV7-2 to TRBJ1-2; tentatively, D is TRBD1 (5 bases). Germline CDR1 reads SGHTA; CDR2 reads FQGNSA. This CDR3 spans 15 amino acids. V was shortened by 5 bases and J by 1 base, with 14 bases between the two germline ends. CDR3: CASSRTAGVNYGYTF. The CDR3 DNA sequence: TGTGCCAGCAGCCGGACGGCGGGGGTTAACTATGGCTACACCTTC.

The rearrangement uses TRBV6-7 and TRBJ2-5, with 16 bases matching TRBD2. TRBV6-7 carries the ORF label, with uncertain function. This CDR3 is 20 amino acids long. J gave up 3 bases and V 0 bases, and 10 bases lay outside the gene matches. The CDR3 bases are TGTGCCAGCAGTTACTCGAATCCACCGGGACTAGCGGGGGGGGAAGAGACCCAGTACTTC. Its protein is CASSYSNPPGLAGGEETQYF.

V is TRBV4-1 and J is TRBJ2-3; 8 bases align to TRBD2. Germline CDR1 and CDR2: MGHRA and YSYEKL. CDR3 length: 16 amino acids. V lost 1 base and J lost 5; bases outside the gene matches: 8. CDR3 amino acids: CASSQVSGGILDTQYF. CDR3 bases: TGCGCCAGCAGCCAAGTCAGCGGGGGTATTCTAGATACGCAGTATTTT.

The chain links TRBV28 to TRBJ1-1; D might be TRBD1 (5 bases). The V and J ends lost 2 bases and 3 bases respectively, with 25 bases between them. CDR3 size: 19 residues. Germline CDR1 MDHEN, CDR2 SYDVKM. CDR3 sequence (DNA): TGTGCCAGCAGTTTAGAGGCTAGACAGCGAACCTCCATTTACACTGAAGCTTTCTTT. It codes for CASSLEARQRTSIYTEAFF.

The V gene is TRBV7-9, the J gene TRBJ1-6; 10 bases agree with TRBD1. CDR3 size: 19 residues. J lost 3 bases, V lost 5 bases, and 13 bases had no gene match. CDR1 SEHNR and CDR2 FQNEAQ come from the germline V gene (reference sequence). In nucleotides, the CDR3 is TGTGCCAGCAGCATCGACAGGGGGCATTCCCCCTACTATAATTCACCCCTCCACTTT. Translating it yields CASSIDRGHSPYYNSPLHF.

The chain combines TRBV7-8 with TRBJ2-1; 11 nucleotides line up with TRBD2. Germline CDR1 SGHVS, CDR2 FQNEAQ. The CDR3 runs 15 residues. The V gene end was trimmed by 5 bases and the J gene end by 7 bases; junction bases not matched to a gene: 7. Here the CDR3 reads CASSLRLAGLNEQFF. The CDR3 DNA follows: TGTGCCAGCAGCCTCCGACTAGCGGGGCTGAATGAGCAGTTCTTC. The full variable domain, rest sourced from reference TRBV7-8 and TRBJ2-1, is GAGVSQSPRYKVAKRGQDVALRCDPISGHVSLFWYQQALGQGPEFLTYFQNEAQLDKSGLPSDRFFAERPEGSVSTLKIQRTQQEDSAVYLCASSLRLAGLNEQFFGPGTRLTVL.

The V gene is TRBV7-6, the J gene TRBJ1-6; 11 bases are shared with TRBD1. The germline V gene encodes CDR1 SGHVS and CDR2 FNYEAQ. The J segment lost 9 bases and the V segment lost 4 bases, leaving 8 bases of the junction unmatched. The CDR3 loop spans 16 amino acids. The CDR3 coding sequence is TGTGCCAGCAGCTCCAAACCAGGGACAGGGGGTTCACCCCTCCACTTT. Its translation: CASSSKPGTGGSPLHF.

J is TRBJ2-2 and V is TRBV2, with D possibly matching TRBD2 (5 bases). Germline assignment: CDR1 SNHLY and CDR2 FYNNEI. Trimming pared 5 bases from V and 3 bases from J, leaving 16 bases between. The CDR3 is 16 residues long. The CDR3 DNA is TGTGCCAGCAGTTTGGACCTAGTGCGGGACACCGGGGAGCTGTTTTTT. Residues: CASSLDLVRDTGELFF.

The chain employs TRBV7-2 and TRBJ1-2; no clear D. Germline CDR1 reads SGHTA; CDR2 reads FQGNSA. The CDR3 consists of 15 residues. V lost 3 bases and J 8 bases, leaving 19 bases between the germline ends. The CDR3 sequence is CASSFPREAFEGYTF. CDR3 sequence (DNA): TGTGCCAGCAGCTTCCCCCGGGAGGCCTTCGAAGGCTACACCTTC.

Comment on this clone: Sequence at one end of the junction differs from germline and may be a read error. The gene calls are TRBV9 and TRBJ2-1, with a tentative D call TRBD2 (5 bases). Germline V CDR1 and CDR2: SGDLS, YYNGEE. This CDR3 has 14 residues. The DNA for the CDR3 is TGTGCCAGCAGCGCTCGGGGTTATCCCAATAAGCAGCTCTTC. Residues: CASSARGYPNKQLF.

The chain is built from TRBV27 and TRBJ2-1, with 7 nucleotides matching TRBD1. Germline V gene sequence: CDR1 MNHEY, CDR2 SMNVEV (reference sequence). The CDR3 runs to 16 residues. With 4 bases clipped from V and 4 bases from J, the junction kept 10 bases outside the gene matches. The CDR3 DNA follows: TGTGCCAGCAGTTCCAAGGACAGGCGATCGTACAATGAGCAGTTCTTC. Encoded protein: CASSSKDRRSYNEQFF.

The chain carries TRBV19 and TRBJ1-5, with 8 bases identical to TRBD1. The CDR3 is 15 amino acids. V was pared by 2 bases and J by 4 bases, with 4 bases of the junction left unmatched. CDR1 LNHDA and CDR2 SQIVND come from the germline V gene (reference sequence). CDR3 residues: CASSIHRGRNQPQHF. In DNA form, the CDR3 reads TGTGCCAGTAGTATACACAGGGGGAGGAATCAGCCCCAGCATTTT.

This sequence joins TRBV4-3 and TRBJ1-4; possible D gene TRBD1, 5 bases. The V end lost 1 base, the J end lost 8 bases, and 14 bases lay between the germline ends. CDR1 and CDR2 (germline): LGHNA, YSLEER. The CDR3 length is 15 residues. In DNA, the CDR3 is TGCGCCAGCAGCCAAGGGGGAGCGGGGCGAGAAAAACTGTTTTTT. It specifies CASSQGGAGREKLFF.

The rearrangement joins TRBV6-1 to TRBJ2-7, with TRBD1 as a possible D gene (7 bases). The CDR3 consists of 15 residues. V shed 2 bases and J shed 13 bases, with 24 bases lying between them. CDR1 and CDR2 from the germline V gene are MNHNS and SASEGT. The CDR3 DNA reads as TGTGCCAGCAGTGAATGGATGGTGGGGCGACAGGGAGGCTACTTC. Translated, it gives CASSEWMVGRQGGYF.

This chain connects TRBV7-9 to TRBJ1-5, with 7 bases fitting TRBD1. This CDR3 region has 16 residues. The trim removed 1 base at V and 4 bases at J, leaving 7 bases unmatched. The germline V gene has CDR1 SEHNR and CDR2 FQNEAQ (reference sequence). This chain's CDR3 is CASSLGVGQVNQPQHF. The CDR3 DNA follows: TGTGCCAGCAGCTTAGGGGTAGGACAGGTAAATCAGCCCCAGCATTTT.